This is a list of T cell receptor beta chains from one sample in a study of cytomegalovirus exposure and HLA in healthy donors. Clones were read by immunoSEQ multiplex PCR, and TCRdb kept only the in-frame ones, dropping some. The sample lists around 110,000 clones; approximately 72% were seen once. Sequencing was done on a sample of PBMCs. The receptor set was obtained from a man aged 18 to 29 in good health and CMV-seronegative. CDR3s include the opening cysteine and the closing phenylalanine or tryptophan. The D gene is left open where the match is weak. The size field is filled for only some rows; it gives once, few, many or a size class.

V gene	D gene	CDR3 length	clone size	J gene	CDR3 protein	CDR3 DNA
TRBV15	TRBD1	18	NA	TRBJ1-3	CATSRGNRGQETGNTIYF	TGTGCCACCAGCAGAGGCAACAGGGGGCAAGAAACTGGAAACACCATATATTTT
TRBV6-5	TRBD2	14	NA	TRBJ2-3	CASKLAGGTDTQYF	TGTGCCAGCAAATTAGCGGGGGGCACAGATACGCAGTATTTT
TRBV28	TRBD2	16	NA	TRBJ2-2	CASSLAGSTNTGELFF	TGTGCCAGCAGCTTAGCGGGGAGTACGAACACCGGGGAGCTGTTTTTT
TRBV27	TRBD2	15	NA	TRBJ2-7	CASSLGTRASYEQYF	TGTGCCAGCAGTTTGGGGACTAGGGCCTCCTACGAGCAGTACTTC
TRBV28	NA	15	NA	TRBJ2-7	CASHPLGPGTYEQYF	TGTGCCAGCCACCCCCTAGGGCCAGGGACCTACGAGCAGTACTTC
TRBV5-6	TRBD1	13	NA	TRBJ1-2	CASSDGTEGGYTF	TGTGCCAGCAGCGACGGGACAGAGGGTGGCTACACCTTC
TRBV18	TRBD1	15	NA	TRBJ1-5	CASSAGTGSNQPQHF	TGTGCCAGCTCAGCCGGGACAGGGAGCAATCAGCCCCAGCATTTT
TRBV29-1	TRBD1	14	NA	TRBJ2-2	CSVKHRGQGGELFF	TGCAGCGTTAAGCACAGGGGGCAAGGCGGGGAGCTGTTTTTT
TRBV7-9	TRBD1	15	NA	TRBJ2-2	CASSRGQGNTGELFF	TGTGCCAGCAGCCGGGGACAGGGGAACACCGGGGAGCTGTTTTTT
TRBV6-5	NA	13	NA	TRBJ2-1	CASRSLSYNEQFF	TGTGCCAGCAGATCTCTGTCCTACAATGAGCAGTTCTTC
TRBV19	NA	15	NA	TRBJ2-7	CATEGFSGVSYEQYF	TGTGCCACGGAGGGGTTTTCGGGAGTAAGCTACGAGCAGTACTTC
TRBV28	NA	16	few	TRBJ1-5	CASSLMAPMRAQPQHF	TGTGCCAGCAGTTTAATGGCCCCCATGCGGGCTCAGCCCCAGCATTTT
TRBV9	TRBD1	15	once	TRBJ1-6	CASSAGTGGNSPLHF	TGTGCCAGCAGCGCCGGGACAGGTGGAAATTCACCCCTCCACTTT
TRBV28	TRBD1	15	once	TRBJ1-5	CASSLDRGSNQPQHF	TGTGCCAGCAGTCTTGACAGGGGGAGCAATCAGCCCCAGCATTTT
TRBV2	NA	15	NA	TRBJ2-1	CASSRELPSYNEQFF	TGTGCCAGCAGCCGCGAACTACCCTCCTACAATGAGCAGTTCTTC
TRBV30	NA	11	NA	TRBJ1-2	CAWKTRGGYPF	TGTGCCTGGAAAACCCGCGGGGGCTACCCCTTC
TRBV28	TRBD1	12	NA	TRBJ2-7	CSTGTGVTEQYF	TGTTCGACCGGGACAGGGGTAACCGAGCAGTACTTC
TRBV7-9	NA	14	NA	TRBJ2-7	CASSRSAGPYEQYF	TGTGCCAGCAGCCGGTCGGCGGGGCCCTACGAGCAGTACTTC
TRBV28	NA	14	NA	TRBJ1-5	CASTTPRRGQPQHF	TGTGCCAGCACCACGCCCCGTAGAGGGCAGCCCCAGCATTTT
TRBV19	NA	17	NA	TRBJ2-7	CASSRLSAGSGSYEQYF	TGTGCCAGTAGCCGGCTCTCCGCGGGTAGCGGATCCTACGAGCAGTACTTC
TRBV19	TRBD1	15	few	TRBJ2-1	CASSIGGQGYNEQFF	TGTGCCAGTAGTATAGGAGGACAGGGTTACAATGAGCAGTTCTTC
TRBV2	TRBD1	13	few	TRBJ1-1	CASRDRDVTEAFF	TGTGCCAGCAGAGACAGGGATGTGACTGAAGCTTTCTTT
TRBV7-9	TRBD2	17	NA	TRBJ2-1	CASSLGRGLASYNEQFF	TGTGCCAGCAGCCTTGGGAGGGGACTAGCTTCCTACAATGAGCAGTTCTTC
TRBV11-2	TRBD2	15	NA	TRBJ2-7	CASSLGRGLSYEQYF	TGTGCCAGCAGCTTAGGGAGGGGACTATCCTACGAGCAGTACTTC
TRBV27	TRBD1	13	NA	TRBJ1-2	CASRLQGALGYTF	TGTGCCAGCAGGCTTCAGGGGGCCCTTGGCTACACCTTC
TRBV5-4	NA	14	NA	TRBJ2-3	CASSPKQTTDTQYF	TGTGCCAGCAGCCCAAAACAGACCACAGATACGCAGTATTTT
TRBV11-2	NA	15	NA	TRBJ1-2	CASSREITGIDGYTF	TGTGCCAGCAGCCGGGAAATAACAGGGATCGATGGCTACACCTTC
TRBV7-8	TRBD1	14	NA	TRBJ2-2	CASRQGANTGELFF	TGTGCCAGCAGACAGGGGGCGAACACCGGGGAGCTGTTTTTT
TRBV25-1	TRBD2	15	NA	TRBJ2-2	CASSESGKNTGELFF	TGTGCCAGCAGTGAAAGCGGGAAGAACACCGGGGAGCTGTTTTTT
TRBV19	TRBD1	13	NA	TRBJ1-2	CASRKDRVDGYTF	TGCGCCAGTAGAAAGGACAGGGTGGATGGCTACACCTTC
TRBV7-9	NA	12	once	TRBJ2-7	CSSSPDSYEQYF	TGTTCCAGCAGCCCTGACTCCTACGAGCAGTACTTC
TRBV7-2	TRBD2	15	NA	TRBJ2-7	CASSLAGLVGYEQYF	TGTGCCAGCAGCTTAGCGGGACTAGTGGGCTACGAGCAGTACTTC
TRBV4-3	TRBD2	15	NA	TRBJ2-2	CASSQLAGNTGELFF	TGCGCCAGCAGCCAACTAGCGGGGAACACCGGGGAGCTGTTTTTT
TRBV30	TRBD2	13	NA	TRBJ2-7	CAWSTSGSYEQYF	TGTGCCTGGAGTACTAGCGGATCCTACGAGCAGTACTTC
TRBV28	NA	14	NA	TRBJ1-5	CASSPPQGNQPQHF	TGTGCCAGCAGTCCCCCCCAGGGGAATCAGCCCCAGCATTTT
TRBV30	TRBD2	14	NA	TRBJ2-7	CAWSRDYPTYEQYF	TGTGCCTGGAGTCGGGACTACCCTACCTACGAGCAGTACTTC
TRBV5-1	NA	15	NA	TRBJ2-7	CASSLEQSSSYEQYF	TGCGCCAGCTCTTTAGAACAGTCAAGCTCCTACGAGCAGTACTTC
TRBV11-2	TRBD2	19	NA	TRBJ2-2	CASSSYKTSGSSRTGELFF	TGTGCCAGCAGCTCGTATAAGACTAGCGGGAGTAGCAGGACCGGGGAGCTGTTTTTT
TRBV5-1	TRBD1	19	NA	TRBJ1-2	CASSTSPLSGTGVWSGYTF	TGCGCCAGCAGCACGTCCCCACTATCGGGGACAGGGGTATGGAGTGGCTACACCTTC
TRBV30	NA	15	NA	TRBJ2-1	CAWSVLAGMVNEQFF	TGTGCCTGGAGTGTACTGGCAGGGATGGTCAATGAGCAGTTCTTC
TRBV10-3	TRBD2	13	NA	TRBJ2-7	CAIGSGTSYEQYF	TGTGCCATCGGGAGCGGGACGTCCTACGAGCAGTACTTC
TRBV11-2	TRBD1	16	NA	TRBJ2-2	CASSLGYRGRTGELFF	TGTGCCAGCAGCTTAGGTTACAGGGGAAGGACCGGGGAGCTGTTTTTT
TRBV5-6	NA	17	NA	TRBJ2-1	CASSPAVPKTSLNEQFF	TGTGCCAGCAGCCCGGCGGTCCCTAAAACTAGTCTCAATGAGCAGTTCTTC
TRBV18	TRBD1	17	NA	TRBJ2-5	CASSPTTGGDYPTGQYF	TGTGCCAGCTCACCGACGACAGGGGGGGATTACCCCACCGGGCAGTACTTC
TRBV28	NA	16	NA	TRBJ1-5	CASTAVQGYSNQPQHF	TGTGCCAGCACCGCGGTCCAGGGCTATAGCAATCAGCCCCAGCATTTT
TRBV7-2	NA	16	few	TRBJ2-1	CASSLVWQGPDNEQFF	TGTGCCAGCAGCTTAGTTTGGCAGGGGCCAGATAATGAGCAGTTCTTC
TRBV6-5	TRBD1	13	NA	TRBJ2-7	CASSYGDRAEQYF	TGTGCCAGCAGTTACGGGGACAGGGCCGAGCAGTACTTC
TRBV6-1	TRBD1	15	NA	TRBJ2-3	CASRVPGQGIDTQYF	TGTGCCAGCAGAGTCCCGGGACAGGGTATAGATACGCAGTATTTT
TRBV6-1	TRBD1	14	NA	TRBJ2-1	CASSEWGQYNEQFF	TGTGCCAGCAGTGAGTGGGGACAGTACAATGAGCAGTTCTTC
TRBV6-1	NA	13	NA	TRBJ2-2	CRTGLLNTGELFF	TGCCGTACTGGACTCTTGAACACCGGGGAGCTGTTTTTT
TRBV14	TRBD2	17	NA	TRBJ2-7	CASSQRVPGGPPNEQYF	TGTGCCAGCAGCCAAAGGGTTCCGGGAGGGCCCCCTAACGAGCAGTACTTC
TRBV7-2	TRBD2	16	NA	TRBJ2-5	CASSLRSGRFGETQYF	TGTGCCAGCAGCTTACGCAGCGGGAGGTTTGGGGAGACCCAGTACTTC
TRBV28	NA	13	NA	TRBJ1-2	CASSLPAGYGYTF	TGTGCCAGCAGTTTACCCGCGGGCTATGGCTACACCTTC
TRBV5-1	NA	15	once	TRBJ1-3	CASSLAQAQGNTIYF	TGCGCCAGCAGCTTGGCCCAGGCGCAGGGAAACACCATATATTTT
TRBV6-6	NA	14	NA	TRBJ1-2	CASSYEGGSYGYTF	TGTGCCAGCAGTTACGAAGGCGGAAGCTATGGCTACACCTTC
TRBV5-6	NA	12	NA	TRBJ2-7	CASSLKVSEQYF	TGTGCCAGCAGCTTGAAAGTGAGCGAGCAGTACTTC
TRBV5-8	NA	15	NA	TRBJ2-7	CASALLVTVTYEQYF	TGTGCCAGCGCGCTACTAGTGACTGTCACCTACGAGCAGTACTTC
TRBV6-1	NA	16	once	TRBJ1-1	CASSEAPLFLKGEAFF	TGTGCCAGCAGTGAAGCGCCTCTTTTCCTTAAGGGGGAAGCTTTCTTT
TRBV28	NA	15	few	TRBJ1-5	CASSLPGLTNQPQHF	TGTGCCAGCAGTTTGCCGGGACTGACAAATCAGCCCCAGCATTTT
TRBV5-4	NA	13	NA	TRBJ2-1	CASSTVLGSEQFF	TGTGCCAGCAGCACGGTTCTTGGTAGTGAGCAGTTCTTC